This T cell receptor beta chain emerged from a study of OX40 agonist ivuxolimab in advanced cancers. Background on the whole study: Ivuxolimab was an agonistic, fully human IgG2 monoclonal antibody directed against OX40 (CD134), a costimulatory receptor. Partial responses occurred in three dose-escalation patients, of whom one had hepatocellular carcinoma and two had cutaneous melanoma. The paper reports the monotherapy dose-escalation portion (N of about 47 patients) of the phase I ivuxolimab trial. Among the 50 to 55 dose-escalation patients, around 20 had hepatocellular carcinoma, 15 melanoma, 9 renal cell carcinoma and 9 head and neck cancer. Intravenous ivuxolimab was administered to patients every 2 weeks at six dose levels: 0.01, 0.1, 0.3, 1.5, 3 and 10 mg/kg. Patients were allowed to have had prior anti-PD-1, anti-PD-L1 or anti-CTLA-4 therapy, and approximately 39% of the dose-escalation patients had been treated with checkpoint inhibitors. Peripheral TCRbeta sequencing was intended to test whether TCR sequence diversity was altered and clonal T-cell expansion was caused by ivuxolimab. A male proportion of about 79% and a mean age of approximately 60 years, ranging from about 20 to 85, were recorded for the dose-escalation cohort.

General findings and caveats noted by the study authors: In the 0.1-3.0 mg/kg groups, partial responders had among the lowest normalized peripheral clonal expansion, particularly in CD8+ T cells. After ivuxolimab, CD8+ T cells had more expanded clones than CD4+ T cells on average. Which antigens the clonally expanded peripheral T cells were specific for was not determined. Low levels of normalized T-cell clonal expansion were also seen in some patients who did not respond. At doses from 0.1 to 3.0 mg/kg, clonal expansion was seen in both CD4+ and CD8+ blood T cells between baseline and week 6.

For sequencing of the TCRbeta CDR3 region, genomic DNA was extracted from the sorted cells. TCRbeta CDR3 regions were sequenced using the immunoSEQ Assay. This immuneACCESS table, as held by TCRdb, lists in-frame sequences with V and J called but not all clones. Of the missing ones, under half trace to an unresolved V gene in checked studies; the others have no known cause. The sample table holds just under 85,000 clones, of which 75% to 90% were seen once. Approximately 0.85% of the sample belongs to the ten largest clones. This clone was seen a few times. Its recognized antigen is unknown. Per-base quality was not reported, and no clone a single base away is much larger than it. Patients with autoimmune disease history or receiving systemic immunosuppression were excluded from the trial. Peripheral blood for TCR sequencing was collected from all dose cohorts at baseline, on cycle 4 day 1, and on cycle 7 day 1. Samples were obtained from an open-label, multicenter, first-in-human phase I dose-escalation trial of ivuxolimab. Adults with locally advanced or metastatic head and neck squamous cell, hepatocellular, melanoma or renal cell carcinoma were enrolled in the trial. CD4+ and CD8+ T cells were sorted separately from peripheral blood before TCR sequencing.

The sequencing here drew on CD4+ or CD8+ T cells sorted from blood, taken in a trial of the OX40 agonist ivuxolimab. The source is an adult with an advanced solid tumor such as melanoma, head and neck, liver or kidney cancer.

The CDR3 protein sequence reads: CASSLRTDTEAFF. The nucleotide sequence is given as TGCGCCAGCAGCTTACGAACAGACACTGAAGCTTTCTTT. The chain uses TRBV5-1 and TRBJ1-1, with the D gene too uncertain to name. Cut back by 2 bases and 3 bases, the V and J ends lie 8 bases apart. Via the germline V gene, CDR1 is SGHRS and CDR2 YFSETQ. The CDR3 covers 13 residues, taking in both the cysteine and the phenylalanine. Kept here is only the CDR3 DNA, which spans 39 bases and is read in frame from base 1.